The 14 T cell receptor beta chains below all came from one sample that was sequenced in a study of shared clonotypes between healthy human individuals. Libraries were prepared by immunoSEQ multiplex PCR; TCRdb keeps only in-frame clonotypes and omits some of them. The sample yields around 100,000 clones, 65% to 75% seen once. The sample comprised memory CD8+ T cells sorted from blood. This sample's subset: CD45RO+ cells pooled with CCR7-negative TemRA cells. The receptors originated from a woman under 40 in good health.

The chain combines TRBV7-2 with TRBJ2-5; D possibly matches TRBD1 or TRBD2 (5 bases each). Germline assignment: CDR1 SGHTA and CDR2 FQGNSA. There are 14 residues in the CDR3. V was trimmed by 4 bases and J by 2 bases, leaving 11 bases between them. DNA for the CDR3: TGTGCCAGCAGCTCGGGACCGATACAAGAGACCCAGTACTTC. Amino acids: CASSSGPIQETQYF.

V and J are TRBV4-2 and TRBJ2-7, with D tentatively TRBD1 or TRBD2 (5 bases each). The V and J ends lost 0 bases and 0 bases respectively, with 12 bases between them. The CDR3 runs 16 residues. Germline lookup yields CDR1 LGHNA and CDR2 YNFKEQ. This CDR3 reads CASSQDGTAASYEQYF. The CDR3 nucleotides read TGTGCCAGCAGCCAAGATGGGACCGCCGCCTCCTACGAGCAGTACTTC.

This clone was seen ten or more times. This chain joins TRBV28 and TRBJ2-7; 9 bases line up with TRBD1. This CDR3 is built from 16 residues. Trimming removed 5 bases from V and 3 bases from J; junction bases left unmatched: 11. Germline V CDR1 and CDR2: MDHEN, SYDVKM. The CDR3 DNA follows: TGTGCCAGCAGTGCCCGTATCCGGACAGGGGACTACGAGCAGTACTTC. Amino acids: CASSARIRTGDYEQYF.

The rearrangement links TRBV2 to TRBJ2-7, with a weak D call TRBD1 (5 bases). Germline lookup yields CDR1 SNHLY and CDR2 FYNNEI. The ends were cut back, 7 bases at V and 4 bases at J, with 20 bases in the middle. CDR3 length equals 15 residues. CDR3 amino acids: CASKLLLRGEYEQYF. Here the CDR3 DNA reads TGTGCCAGCAAATTGCTCTTAAGGGGTGAATACGAGCAGTACTTC.

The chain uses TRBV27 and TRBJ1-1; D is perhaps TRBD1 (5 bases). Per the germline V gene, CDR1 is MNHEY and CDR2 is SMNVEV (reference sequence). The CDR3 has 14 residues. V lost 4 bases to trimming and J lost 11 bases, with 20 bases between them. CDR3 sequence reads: CASSSSGGVRQAFF. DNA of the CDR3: TGTGCCAGCAGTTCCTCTGGGGGGGTCCGTCAGGCTTTCTTT.

The CDR3 coding sequence is TGTGCCAGCAGCTTGCGAAGGGGCGGCTACACCTTC. This encodes CASSLRRGGYTF. The chain carries TRBV5-8 and TRBJ1-2, with TRBD1 as a possible D gene (5 bases). CDR3 size: 12 residues. Trimming cost V 1 base and J 8 bases, with 9 bases left between them. Germline CDR1 reads SGHTS; CDR2 reads YDEGEE.

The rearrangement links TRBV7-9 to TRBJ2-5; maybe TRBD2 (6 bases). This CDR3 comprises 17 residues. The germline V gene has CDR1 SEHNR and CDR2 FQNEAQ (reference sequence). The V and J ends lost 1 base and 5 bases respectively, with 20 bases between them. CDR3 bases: TGTGCCAGCAGCTTAGGCCAGGGTCGGAGGGCCTGGGAGACCCAGTACTTC. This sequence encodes CASSLGQGRRAWETQYF.

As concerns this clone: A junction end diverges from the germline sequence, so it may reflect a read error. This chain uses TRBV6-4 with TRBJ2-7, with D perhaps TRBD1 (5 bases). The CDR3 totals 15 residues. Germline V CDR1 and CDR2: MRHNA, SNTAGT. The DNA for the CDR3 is TGTGCCAGCAGTTACTCGGACACAAATTCCTACGAGCAGTACTTC. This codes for CASSYSDTNSYEQYF.

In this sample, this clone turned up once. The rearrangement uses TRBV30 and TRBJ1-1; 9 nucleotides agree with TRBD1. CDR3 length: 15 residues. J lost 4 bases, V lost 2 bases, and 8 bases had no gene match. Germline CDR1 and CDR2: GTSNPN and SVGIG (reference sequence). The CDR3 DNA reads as TGTGCCTGGAGTTTGGGACAGGGAGTTGCCACTGAAGCTTTCTTT. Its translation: CAWSLGQGVATEAFF.

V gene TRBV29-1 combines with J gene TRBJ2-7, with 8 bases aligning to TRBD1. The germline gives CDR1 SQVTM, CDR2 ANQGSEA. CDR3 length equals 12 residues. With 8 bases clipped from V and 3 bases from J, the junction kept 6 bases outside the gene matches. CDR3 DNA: TGCAGCATAGGGACAGGCGACTACGAGCAGTACTTC. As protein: CSIGTGDYEQYF.

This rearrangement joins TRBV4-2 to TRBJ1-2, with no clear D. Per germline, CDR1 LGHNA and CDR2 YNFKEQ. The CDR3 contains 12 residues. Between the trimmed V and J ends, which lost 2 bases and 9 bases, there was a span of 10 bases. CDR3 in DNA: TGTGCCAGCAGCCAAAGTCAAGGGAGCTACACCTTC. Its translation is CASSQSQGSYTF.

The CDR3 here is CASSPGQAYEQYF. The CDR3, as DNA: TGTGCCAGCAGTCCGGGACAGGCCTACGAGCAGTACTTC. This chain links TRBV11-2 with TRBJ2-7, with 8 bases matching TRBD1. Germline V gene data show CDR1 as SGHAT and CDR2 as FQNNGV. V gave up 6 bases and J gave up 2 bases; unmatched junction bases: 3. The CDR3 sequence is 13 residues long.

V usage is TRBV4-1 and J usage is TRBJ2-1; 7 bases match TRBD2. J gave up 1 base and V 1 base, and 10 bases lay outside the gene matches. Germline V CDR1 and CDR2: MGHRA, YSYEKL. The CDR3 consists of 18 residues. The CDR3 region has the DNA TGCGCCAGCAGCCAAGGCCGATTAGGACTAGAGTCCTACAATGAGCAGTTCTTC. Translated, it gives CASSQGRLGLESYNEQFF.

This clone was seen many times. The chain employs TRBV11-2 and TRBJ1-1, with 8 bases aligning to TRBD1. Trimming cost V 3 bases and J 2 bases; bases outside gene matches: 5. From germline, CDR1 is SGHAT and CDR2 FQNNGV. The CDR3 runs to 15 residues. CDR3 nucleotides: TGTGCCAGCAGCTTTGGGACAGGTCCTAACACTGAAGCTTTCTTT. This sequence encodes CASSFGTGPNTEAFF.